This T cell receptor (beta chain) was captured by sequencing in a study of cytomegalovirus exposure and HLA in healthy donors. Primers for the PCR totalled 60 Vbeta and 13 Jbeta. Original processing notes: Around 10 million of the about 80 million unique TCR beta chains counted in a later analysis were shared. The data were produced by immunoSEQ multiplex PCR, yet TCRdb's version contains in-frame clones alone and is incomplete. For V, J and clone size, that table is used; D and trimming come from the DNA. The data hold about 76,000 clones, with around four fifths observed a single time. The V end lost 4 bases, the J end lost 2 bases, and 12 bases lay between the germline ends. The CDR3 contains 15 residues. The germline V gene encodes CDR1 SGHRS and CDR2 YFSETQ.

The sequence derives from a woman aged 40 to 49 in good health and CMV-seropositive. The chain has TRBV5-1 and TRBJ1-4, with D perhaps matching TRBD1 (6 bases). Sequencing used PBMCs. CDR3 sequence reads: CASSPGTTTNEKLFF. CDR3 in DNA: TGCGCCAGCAGCCCCGGGACAACTACTAATGAAAAACTGTTTTTT.